The 5 T cell receptor beta chains below were found in one sample sequenced in a study of blood T cell repertoires in COVID-19. The method was immunoSEQ multiplex PCR; TCRdb's version includes in-frame clones alone and lacks a portion of them. The sample contains roughly 250,000 clones, roughly 83% of which appear only once. The material sequenced was PBMCs or T cells enriched from blood (not recorded which). Receptors originate from a woman in her forties or fifties who had recovered from COVID-19.

This rearrangement joins TRBV5-5 to TRBJ1-2; unclear D gene. This CDR3 has 16 residues. The germline gives CDR1 SGHKS, CDR2 YYEKEE (reference sequence). The V gene lost 4 bases and the J gene lost 7 bases, with 23 bases spanning the gap. The CDR3 loop reads CASSRIDRYYMGGYTF. For the CDR3, the DNA is TGTGCCAGCAGCCGAATCGACCGCTACTACATGGGTGGCTACACCTTC.

This clone turned up a few times. The V call is TRBV30, the J call TRBJ1-1; D gene unclear. Per germline, CDR1 GTSNPN and CDR2 SVGIG (reference sequence). V lost 5 bases to trimming and J lost 4 bases, with 11 bases between them. CDR3 size: 12 residues. This chain's CDR3 is CAWGFLSTEAFF. DNA for the CDR3: TGTGCCTGGGGGTTTCTCTCCACTGAAGCTTTCTTT.

This clone showed up just once. The chain couples TRBV6-5 to TRBJ1-4; D is perhaps TRBD1 (5 bases). The V end lost 6 bases, the J end lost 0 bases, and 8 bases lay between the germline ends. The germline CDR1 and CDR2 sequences are MNHEY and SVGAGI. The CDR3 is 14 residues long. For the CDR3, the DNA is TGTGCCAGCAGCCTGACAGCAACTAATGAAAAACTGTTTTTT. It encodes CASSLTATNEKLFF.

The genes are TRBV7-2 and TRBJ2-2, with 7 nucleotides matching TRBD2. The CDR3 consists of 16 residues. Germline CDR1 and CDR2: SGHTA and FQGNSA. V lost 4 bases to trimming and J lost 6 bases; unmatched junction nucleotides: 11. The CDR3 protein is CASSSPLRGRAGELFF. CDR3 in DNA: TGTGCCAGCAGCTCACCCTTGCGGGGGAGGGCCGGGGAGCTGTTTTTT.

This clone was found once. This chain links TRBV7-2 with TRBJ2-3, with unresolved D. Germline lookup yields CDR1 SGHTA and CDR2 FQGNSA. Trimming left V 0 bases short and J 6 bases short, with 7 bases between. This CDR3 contains 13 residues. DNA of the CDR3: TGTGCCAGCAGCTTAGCAACAATGGATACGCAGTATTTT. This translates into CASSLATMDTQYF.